This passage covers 8 T cell receptor beta chains from one sample sequenced in a study of OX40 agonist ivuxolimab in advanced cancers. The library was obtained by the immunoSEQ multiplex PCR assay. The immuneACCESS repertoire file appears here via TCRdb, limited to in-frame rearrangements. These files lack a portion of the clones; in checked studies, under half of the deficit traces to unresolved V genes, and the cause of the others is not known. Counted in this sample were tens of thousands of clones; around nine tenths of them appeared once. The leading ten clones occupy 0.3% to 0.4% of the sample. This sample comprised CD4+ or CD8+ T cells sorted from blood, obtained in a trial of the OX40 agonist ivuxolimab. These receptors were collected from an adult with an advanced solid tumor such as melanoma, head and neck, liver or kidney cancer.

The rearrangement joins TRBV5-1 to TRBJ1-1; perhaps TRBD1 as D (6 bases). The CDR3 covers 15 residues. Trimming cost V 4 bases and J 6 bases, with 19 bases left between them. Germline CDR1 reads SGHRS; CDR2 reads YFSETQ. In nucleotides, the CDR3 is TGCGCCAGCAGCCCCGGGCAAACAGGGTTACCTGAAGCTTTCTTT. Protein sequence: CASSPGQTGLPEAFF.

The rearrangement links TRBV7-2 to TRBJ2-5; D is perhaps TRBD1 or TRBD2 (5 bases each). This CDR3 is built from 14 residues. Trimming took off 5 bases at V and 7 bases at J, with 17 bases between the two ends. CDR1 and CDR2 from the germline V gene are SGHTA and FQGNSA. The CDR3 sequence: CASSEGRPHVTQYF. The CDR3 region has the DNA TGTGCCAGCAGCGAGGGGCGTCCACATGTGACCCAGTACTTC.

The chain couples TRBV29-1 to TRBJ2-7; 7 bases map to TRBD1. Germline CDR1 is SQVTM and CDR2 is ANQGSEA. The V gene end was trimmed by 7 bases and the J gene end by 5 bases; junction bases not matched to a gene: 11. CDR3 length: 13 residues. The CDR3 region has the DNA TGCAGCGCCCAGTCAAGAGGGGGCGACGAGCAGTACTTC. This codes for CSAQSRGGDEQYF.

CDR3 DNA: TGTGCCAGCAGACGTCTCCGCACCGGGGAGCTGTTTTTT. Translating it yields CASRRLRTGELFF. The chain links TRBV28 to TRBJ2-2; D is undetermined. CDR3 length: 13 residues. Germline V lookup: CDR1 MDHEN, CDR2 SYDVKM. V was pared by 6 bases and J by 4 bases, with 9 bases between.

This clone was picked up one time. The J gene is TRBJ2-1, the V gene TRBV13; 9 nucleotides line up with TRBD2. Germline CDR1 and CDR2: PRHDT and FYEKMQ (reference sequence). J was trimmed by 6 bases and V by 5 bases; bases with no gene match: 11. The CDR3 spans 16 residues. CDR3 protein: CASSRTLAGTRNEQFF. The CDR3 DNA follows: TGTGCCAGCAGCAGAACCCTAGCGGGGACTCGCAATGAGCAGTTCTTC.

J is TRBJ2-7 and V is TRBV7-2, with 9 bases that match TRBD1. CDR1 is SGHTA and CDR2 is FQGNSA in the germline V gene. The V segment lost 2 bases and the J segment 4 bases; nucleotides outside the gene matches: 6. CDR3 length: 15 amino acids. As DNA, the CDR3 is TGTGCCAGCAGCTTATCTGGGACAGGGATTTACGAGCAGTACTTC. This encodes CASSLSGTGIYEQYF. Based on the CDR3 plus reference TRBV7-2 and TRBJ2-7, the full variable domain is GAGVSQSPSNKVTEKGKDVELRCDPISGHTALYWYRQSLGQGLEFLIYFQGNSAPDKSGLPSDRFSAERTGGSVSTLTIQRTQQEDSAVYLCASSLSGTGIYEQYFGPGTRLTVT.

The J gene is TRBJ2-7, the V gene TRBV27, with TRBD1 matching over 9 bases. CDR1 MNHEY and CDR2 SMNVEV come from the germline V gene (reference sequence). Losses at the gene ends were 6 bases for V and 4 bases for J; bases not matched to a gene: 10. This CDR3 spans 15 amino acids. Here the CDR3 reads CASRLGRTGVYEQYF. CDR3 coding DNA: TGTGCCAGCAGACTGGGCCGGACAGGGGTGTACGAGCAGTACTTC.

The rearrangement uses TRBV7-2 and TRBJ2-5; no firm D call. The CDR3 has 14 residues. The germline V gene has CDR1 SGHTA and CDR2 FQGNSA. The germline V and J ends were trimmed by 1 base and 1 base, with 7 bases remaining between them. This chain's CDR3 is CASSLVHSQETQYF. CDR3 sequence (DNA): TGTGCCAGCAGCTTAGTCCACAGCCAAGAGACCCAGTACTTC.